Detailed here is one T cell receptor (beta chain). This clone was seen just once. Its antigen specificity is not known. No clone much larger than this one lies a single base away; base qualities are absent. CDR1 and CDR2 are drawn from the germline V gene: SGHAT, FQNNGV. Its CDR3 holds 11 amino acids, cysteine through phenylalanine. Here the CDR3 DNA is all that survives: 33 bases in frame from base 1. The trim is 4 bases for V and 2 bases for J, with a gap of 2 bases between the germline ends. One collaborating source in Seattle enrolled patients during active infection and followed them longitudinally through the course of disease. Whole blood was collected in K2EDTA tubes by collaborating institutions according to the institutions' own protocols. For TCRbeta analysis, collaborators shipped samples in one of three forms: frozen whole blood, isolated PBMCs, or DNA extracted from either of those sample types.

The source of the sample is a study of blood T cell repertoires in COVID-19 (dated by TCRdb to the early 2020s). General notes on the study: Collaborator samples came from the United States, Italy and Spain and covered acute and convalescent phases of COVID-19. A de-identified subject ID, COVID-19 status, age in years and sex were almost always included in the sample metadata. The samples were drawn from the first 160 participants of the ongoing ImmuneRACE study and from 950 to 1,500 subjects provided by 6 global collaborators. The repertoires were made available in a free public database intended to serve as a resource for research on the immune response to SARS-CoV-2. Subjects who had been exposed to COVID-19, were actively infected with it, or had recovered from it provided the deeply sampled blood TCRbeta repertoires that made up the dataset. Where available, HLA class I and class II types were obtained from metadata supplied by the sample provider rather than from assay-based typing. The prospective study material was composed of cDNA or gDNA derived from T cells, B-cell-depleted T cells, or PBMCs. The research as a whole found: The amount of clinical and demographic metadata varied by source and participant and was provided uncurated.

TCRbeta CDR3 regions were amplified from genomic DNA using the immunoSEQ Assay, a bias-controlled multiplex PCR. In the authors' own workflow: The number of nucleated cells in each sample was estimated from the amplification of reference gene primers within the assay. To quantify the absolute abundance of each unique TCRbeta CDR3 rearrangement, sequence reads were collapsed and filtered. For each sample, productive Simpson clonality was calculated as the square root of Simpson's diversity index across productive rearrangements. Here the immuneACCESS table is served through TCRdb, limited to in-frame sequences with V and J called. Missing clones are a known gap in these copies; in checked studies unresolved V genes cover under half, and the rest lacks a known reason. V and J calls and clone size are given by that table; D and trimming were obtained from the DNA. This sample lists some 120,000 clones; roughly nine tenths were detected once. The biggest ten clones account for less than 5% of the sample.

This sequence uses TRBV11-2 and TRBJ1-1; the D gene cannot be named for sure. The sequenced sample consisted of peripheral blood. The receptor was derived from a man in his 60s with COVID-19, enrolled during active disease. The CDR3 protein: CASSSNTEAFF. Read as DNA, the sequence is TGTGCCAGCAGCTCAAACACTGAAGCTTTCTTT.